This entry is about one T cell receptor beta chain. This clone was seen a handful of times. The clone's antigen remains unknown. One base away there is no much larger clone; base qualities are not given. TCRbeta CDR3 regions were amplified from genomic DNA using the immunoSEQ Assay, a bias-controlled multiplex PCR. The original methods were these. Within the assay, amplification of reference gene primers was used to estimate how many nucleated cells each sample contained. Sequence reads were collapsed and filtered to measure the absolute abundance of every unique TCRbeta CDR3 rearrangement. For each sample, productive Simpson clonality was calculated as the square root of Simpson's diversity index over productive rearrangements. TCRdb re-hosts the immuneACCESS table, in-frame sequences only. Its copies lack some clones; in the studies checked, an unresolved V gene accounts for under half of them, and the cause for the rest is not known. That table furnishes V, J and clone size, whereas the DNA furnished D and trimming. The sample yields 400,000 to 450,000 clones; 80% to 95% were counted once. Clones ranked in the top ten supply about 0.6% of the sample.

Sequences SNHLY (CDR1) and FYNNEI (CDR2) are obtained from the germline V gene. The germline ends are 12 bases apart after V is trimmed by 8 bases and J by 2 bases. The CDR3 covers 13 residues, taking in both the cysteine and the phenylalanine. The kept DNA is CDR3 alone, 39 bases in frame from the first base. The data originate from a study of blood T cell repertoires in COVID-19 (TCRdb year 2020). Broadly, across the study: Samples covering the acute and convalescent phases of COVID-19 were provided by collaborators in the United States, Italy and Spain. The material from the prospective study consisted of cDNA or gDNA derived from T cells, B-cell-depleted T cells, or PBMCs. Subjects who had been exposed to COVID-19, were actively infected with it, or had recovered from it provided the deeply sampled blood TCRbeta repertoires that made up the dataset. The repertoires were released in a freely available public database meant as a resource for research on the immune response to SARS-CoV-2. Samples came from the ongoing ImmuneRACE study (first 160 participants) plus 1,254 subjects from 6 global collaborators. Sample metadata almost always included a de-identified subject ID, COVID-19 status, age in years and sex. HLA class I and class II types, where available, came from metadata supplied by the sample provider rather than from assay-based typing. What the research found in general, with its limitations: How much clinical and demographic metadata was included differed by source and by participant, and the metadata was provided uncurated.

Enrolling through a virtual design, the prospective study's participants ranged in age from roughly 18 to 95 years and lived across approximately 25 United States geographic areas. In the prospective study, cohorts were assigned on the basis of participant-reported clinical history obtained from a screening survey and a study questionnaire. ImmuneRACE Cohort 3 recovered participants were defined by two consecutive negative NP/OP PCR tests, healthcare professional clearance, or symptom resolution. In the prospective study, whole blood, serum and a nasopharyngeal or oropharyngeal swab were collected from each participant by mobile phlebotomists. Prospective study participants could optionally give additional blood draws and questionnaires over an approximately two-month period. Blood samples from the prospective study were shipped frozen or at room temperature prior to DNA extraction.

The TCR originated in a man aged 18 to 30 who had recovered from COVID-19. Sequenced sample: PBMCs or T cells enriched from blood (not recorded which). Recombination linked TRBV2 to TRBJ1-2; no D gene can be assigned with confidence. The nucleotide sequence is given as TGTGCCAGCGCGACTTCTCTAAACTATGGCTACACCTTC. It codes for CASATSLNYGYTF.